A single TCR beta chain is shown here with its context. Germline CDR1 and CDR2: MNHNS and SASEGT. V was cut by 10 bases and J by 3 bases, with 16 bases left in between. The length of the CDR3 is 14 residues. The data derive from a study of CD8 T cells in Susac syndrome. RNA was extracted with the RNeasy kit, and a quantity of about 0.45 to 1 ug was reverse transcribed using random hexamers. The method of amplification for TCR beta CDR3 was immunoSEQ multiplex PCR, covering 54 Vbeta and 13 Jbeta. One entry per CDR3 protein results from TCRdb running MiXCR on the immunoSEQ multiplex PCR reads. The sample has fewer than 350,000 distinct CDR3 sequences, about 91% seen once. The multiple sclerosis controls, all treatment-naive patients, had relapsing-remitting disease that was stable or active. TEMRA cells were FACS-enriched, while CD8+ and CD4+ T cells were negatively isolated.

This receptor was identified in a human donor with multiple sclerosis. The V and J genes are TRBV6-1 and TRBJ2-4, with D perhaps matching TRBD1 (5 bases). Sequenced input: CD4+ T cells from PBMCs. The CDR3 coding sequence is TGTGCCACATACTGGCAGGGCGACAAAAACATTCAGTACTTC. Its protein product is CATYWQGDKNIQYF.